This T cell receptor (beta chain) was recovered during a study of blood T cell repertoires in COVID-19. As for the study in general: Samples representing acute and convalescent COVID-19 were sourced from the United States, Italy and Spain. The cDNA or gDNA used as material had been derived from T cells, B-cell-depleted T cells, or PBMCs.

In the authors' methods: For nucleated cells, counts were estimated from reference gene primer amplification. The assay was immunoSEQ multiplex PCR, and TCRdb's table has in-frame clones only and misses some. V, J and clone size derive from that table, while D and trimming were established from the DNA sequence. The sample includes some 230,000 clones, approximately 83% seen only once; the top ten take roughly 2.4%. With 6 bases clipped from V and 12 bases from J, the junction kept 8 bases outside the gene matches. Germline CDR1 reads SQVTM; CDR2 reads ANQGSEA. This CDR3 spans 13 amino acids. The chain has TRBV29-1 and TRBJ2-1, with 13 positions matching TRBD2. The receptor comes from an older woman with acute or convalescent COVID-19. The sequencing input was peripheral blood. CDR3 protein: CSVALAGGFTQFF. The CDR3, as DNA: TGCAGCGTCGCACTAGCGGGGGGGTTTACGCAGTTCTTC.